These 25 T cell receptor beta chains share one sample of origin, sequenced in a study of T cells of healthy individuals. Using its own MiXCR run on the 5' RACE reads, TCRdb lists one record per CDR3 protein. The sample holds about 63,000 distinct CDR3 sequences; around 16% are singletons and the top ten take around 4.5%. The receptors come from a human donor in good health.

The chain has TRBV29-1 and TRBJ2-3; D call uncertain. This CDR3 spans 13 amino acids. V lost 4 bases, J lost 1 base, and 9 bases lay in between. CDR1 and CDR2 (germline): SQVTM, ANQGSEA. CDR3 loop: CSVVLPGTDTQYF. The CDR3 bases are TGCAGCGTTGTCCTTCCAGGCACAGATACGCAGTATTTT.

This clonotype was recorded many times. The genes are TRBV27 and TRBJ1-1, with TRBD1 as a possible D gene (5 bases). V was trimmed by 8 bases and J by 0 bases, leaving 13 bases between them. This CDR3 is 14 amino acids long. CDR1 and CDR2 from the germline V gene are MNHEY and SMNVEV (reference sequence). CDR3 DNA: TGTGCCAGCCATAATTCAGGGATGAACACTGAAGCTTTCTTT. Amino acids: CASHNSGMNTEAFF.

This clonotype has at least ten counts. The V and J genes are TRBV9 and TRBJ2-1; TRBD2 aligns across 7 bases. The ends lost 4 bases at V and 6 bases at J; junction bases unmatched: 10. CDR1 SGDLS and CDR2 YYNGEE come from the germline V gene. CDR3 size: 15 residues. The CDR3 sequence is CASSPLSGGPNEQFF. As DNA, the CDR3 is TGTGCCAGCAGCCCCCTATCGGGGGGTCCCAATGAGCAGTTCTTC.

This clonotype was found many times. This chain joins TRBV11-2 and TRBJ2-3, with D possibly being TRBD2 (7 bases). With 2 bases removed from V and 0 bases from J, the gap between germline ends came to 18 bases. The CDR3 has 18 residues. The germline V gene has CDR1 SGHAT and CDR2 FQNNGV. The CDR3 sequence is CASSLSAYRGASTDTQYF. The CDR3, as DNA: TGTGCCAGCAGCTTATCAGCCTACCGGGGGGCTAGCACAGATACGCAGTATTTT.

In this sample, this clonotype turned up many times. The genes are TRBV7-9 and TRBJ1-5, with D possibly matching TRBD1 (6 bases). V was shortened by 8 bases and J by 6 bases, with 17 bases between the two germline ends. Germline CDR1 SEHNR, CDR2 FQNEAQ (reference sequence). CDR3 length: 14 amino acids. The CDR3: CASAIGGGGQPQHF. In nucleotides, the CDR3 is TGTGCCAGCGCTATAGGGGGGGGCGGTCAGCCCCAGCATTTT.

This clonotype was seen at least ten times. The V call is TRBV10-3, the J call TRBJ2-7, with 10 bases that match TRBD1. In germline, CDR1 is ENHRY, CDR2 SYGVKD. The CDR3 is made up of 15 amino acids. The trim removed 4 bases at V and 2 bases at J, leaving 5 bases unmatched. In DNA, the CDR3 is TGTGCCATCAGTGCGTCCGGGACAGGGGCCTACGAGCAGTACTTC. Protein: CAISASGTGAYEQYF.

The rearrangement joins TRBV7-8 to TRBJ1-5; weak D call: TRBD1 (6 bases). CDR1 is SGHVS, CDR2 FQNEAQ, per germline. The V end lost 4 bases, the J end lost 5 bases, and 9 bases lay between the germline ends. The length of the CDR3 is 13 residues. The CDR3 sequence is CASSYRDDQPQHF. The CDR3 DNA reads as TGTGCCAGCAGCTACAGGGACGATCAGCCCCAGCATTTT.

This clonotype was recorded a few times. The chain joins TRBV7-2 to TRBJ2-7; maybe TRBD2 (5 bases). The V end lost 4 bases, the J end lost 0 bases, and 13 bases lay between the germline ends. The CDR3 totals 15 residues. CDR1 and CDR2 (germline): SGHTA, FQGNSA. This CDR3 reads CASSSWFGDSYEQYF. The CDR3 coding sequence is TGTGCCAGCAGCTCCTGGTTCGGGGACTCCTACGAGCAGTACTTC. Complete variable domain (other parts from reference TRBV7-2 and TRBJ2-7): GAGVSQSPSNKVTEKGKDVELRCDPISGHTALYWYRQSLGQGLEFLIYFQGNSAPDKSGLPSDRFSAERTGGSVSTLTIQRTQQEDSAVYLCASSSWFGDSYEQYFGPGTRLTVT.

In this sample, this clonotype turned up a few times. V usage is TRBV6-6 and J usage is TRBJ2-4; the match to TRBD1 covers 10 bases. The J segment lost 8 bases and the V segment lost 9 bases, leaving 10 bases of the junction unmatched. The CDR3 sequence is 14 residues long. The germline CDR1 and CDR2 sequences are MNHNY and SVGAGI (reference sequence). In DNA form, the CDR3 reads TGTGCCAGTGTTGGAAGGGACAGGGGACACATTCAGTACTTC. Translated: CASVGRDRGHIQYF.

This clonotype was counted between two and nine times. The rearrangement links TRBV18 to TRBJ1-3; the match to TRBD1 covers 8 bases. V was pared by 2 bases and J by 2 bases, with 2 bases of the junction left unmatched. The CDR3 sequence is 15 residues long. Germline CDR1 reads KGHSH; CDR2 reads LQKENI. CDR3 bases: TGTGCCAGCTCACCAGGGGACAGGACTGGAAACACCATATATTTT. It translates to CASSPGDRTGNTIYF.

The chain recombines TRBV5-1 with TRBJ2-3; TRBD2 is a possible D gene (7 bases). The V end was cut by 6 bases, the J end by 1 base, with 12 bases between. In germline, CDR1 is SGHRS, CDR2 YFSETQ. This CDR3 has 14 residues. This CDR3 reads CASTRGAGTDTQYF. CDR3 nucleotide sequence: TGCGCCAGCACCCGGGGGGCCGGCACAGATACGCAGTATTTT.

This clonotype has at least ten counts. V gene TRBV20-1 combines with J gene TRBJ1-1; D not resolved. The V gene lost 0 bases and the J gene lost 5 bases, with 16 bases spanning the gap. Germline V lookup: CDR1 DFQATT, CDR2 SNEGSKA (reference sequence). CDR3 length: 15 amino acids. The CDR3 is CSARDRKRGGTEAFF. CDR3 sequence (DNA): TGCAGTGCTAGAGATAGGAAAAGAGGAGGTACTGAAGCTTTCTTT.

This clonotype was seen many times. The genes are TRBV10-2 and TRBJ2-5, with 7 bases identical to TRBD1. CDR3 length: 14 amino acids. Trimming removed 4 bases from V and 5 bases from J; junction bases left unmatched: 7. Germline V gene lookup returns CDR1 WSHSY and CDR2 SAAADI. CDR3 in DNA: TGCGCCAGCAGTGCGGTTGACAGGGTCGAGACCCAGTACTTC. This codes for CASSAVDRVETQYF.

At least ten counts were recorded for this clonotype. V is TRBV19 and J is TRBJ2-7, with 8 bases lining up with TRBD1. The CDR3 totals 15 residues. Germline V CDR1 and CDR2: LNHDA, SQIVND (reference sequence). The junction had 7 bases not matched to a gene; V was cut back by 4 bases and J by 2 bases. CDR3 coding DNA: TGTGCCAGTAGTAGGTCCGGGACAGGCGCCTACGAGCAGTACTTC. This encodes CASSRSGTGAYEQYF.

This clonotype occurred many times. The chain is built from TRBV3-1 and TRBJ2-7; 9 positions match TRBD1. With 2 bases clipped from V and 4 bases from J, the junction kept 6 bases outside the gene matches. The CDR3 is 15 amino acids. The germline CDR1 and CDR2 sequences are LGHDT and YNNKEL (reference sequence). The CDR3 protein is CASSQRGTGQYEQYF. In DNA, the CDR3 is TGTGCCAGCAGCCAACGGGGGACAGGGCAGTACGAGCAGTACTTC.

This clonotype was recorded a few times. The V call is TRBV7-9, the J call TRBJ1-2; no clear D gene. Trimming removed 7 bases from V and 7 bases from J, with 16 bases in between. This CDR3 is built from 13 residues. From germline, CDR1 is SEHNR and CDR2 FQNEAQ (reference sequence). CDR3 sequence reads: CASTELGSGGYTF. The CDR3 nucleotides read TGTGCCAGCACCGAGCTGGGTTCGGGTGGCTACACCTTC.

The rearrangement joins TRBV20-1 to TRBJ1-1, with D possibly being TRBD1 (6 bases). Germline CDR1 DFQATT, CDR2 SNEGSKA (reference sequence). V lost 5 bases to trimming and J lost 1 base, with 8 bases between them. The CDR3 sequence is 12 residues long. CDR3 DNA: TGCAGTGCTCTGGACAGGAACACTGAAGCTTTCTTT. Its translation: CSALDRNTEAFF.

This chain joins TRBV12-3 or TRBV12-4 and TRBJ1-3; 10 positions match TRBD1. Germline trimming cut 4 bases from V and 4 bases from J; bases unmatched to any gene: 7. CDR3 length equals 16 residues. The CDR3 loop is CASSYFGTGDGNTIYF. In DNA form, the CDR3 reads TGTGCCAGCAGTTACTTTGGGACAGGGGACGGAAACACCATATATTTT.

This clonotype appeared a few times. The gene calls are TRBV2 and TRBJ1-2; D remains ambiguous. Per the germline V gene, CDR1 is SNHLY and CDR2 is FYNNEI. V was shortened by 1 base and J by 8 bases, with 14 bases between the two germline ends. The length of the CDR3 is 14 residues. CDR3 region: CASSEVGQVRGYTF. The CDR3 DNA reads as TGTGCCAGCAGTGAAGTCGGGCAGGTTCGGGGCTACACCTTC.

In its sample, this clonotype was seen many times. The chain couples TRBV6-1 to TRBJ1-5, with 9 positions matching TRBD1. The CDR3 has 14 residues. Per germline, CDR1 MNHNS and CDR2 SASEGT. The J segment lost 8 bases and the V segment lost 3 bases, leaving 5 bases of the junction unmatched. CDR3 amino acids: CASSERQGGEPQHF. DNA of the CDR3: TGTGCCAGCAGTGAGCGACAGGGGGGCGAGCCCCAGCATTTT.

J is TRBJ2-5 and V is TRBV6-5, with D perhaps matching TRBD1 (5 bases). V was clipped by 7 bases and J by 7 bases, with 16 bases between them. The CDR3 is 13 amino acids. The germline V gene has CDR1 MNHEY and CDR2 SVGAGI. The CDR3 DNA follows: TGTGCCAGCATTCCCACCCCTCAGGGGACCCAGTACTTC. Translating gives CASIPTPQGTQYF.

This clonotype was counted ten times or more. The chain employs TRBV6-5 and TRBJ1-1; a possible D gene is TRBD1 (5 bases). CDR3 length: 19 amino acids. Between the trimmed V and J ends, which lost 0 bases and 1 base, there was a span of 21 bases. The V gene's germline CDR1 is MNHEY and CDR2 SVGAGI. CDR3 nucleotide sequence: TGTGCCAGCAGTTACTCTCTGTCAGGGCCCGACCTACAGAACACTGAAGCTTTCTTT. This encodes CASSYSLSGPDLQNTEAFF.

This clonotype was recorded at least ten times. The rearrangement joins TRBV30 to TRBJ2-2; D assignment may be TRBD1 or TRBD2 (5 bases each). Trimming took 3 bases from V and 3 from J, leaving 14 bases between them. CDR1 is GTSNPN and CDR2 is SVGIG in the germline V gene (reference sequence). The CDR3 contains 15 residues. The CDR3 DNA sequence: TGTGCCTGGAGGCAGGGACCTGAAGACACCGGGGAGCTGTTTTTT. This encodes CAWRQGPEDTGELFF. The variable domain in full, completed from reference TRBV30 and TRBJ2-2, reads SQTIHQWPATLVQPVGSPLSLECTVEGTSNPNLYWYRQAAGRGLQLLFYSVGIGQISSEVPQNLSASRPQDRQFILSSKKLLLSDSGFYLCAWRQGPEDTGELFFGEGSRLTVL.

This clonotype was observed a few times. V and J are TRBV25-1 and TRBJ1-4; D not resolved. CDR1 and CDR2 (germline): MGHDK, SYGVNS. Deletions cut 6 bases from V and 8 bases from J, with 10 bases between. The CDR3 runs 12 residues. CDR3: CASSAGTEKLFF. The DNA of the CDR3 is TGTGCCAGCAGCGCGGGAACGGAAAAACTGTTTTTT.

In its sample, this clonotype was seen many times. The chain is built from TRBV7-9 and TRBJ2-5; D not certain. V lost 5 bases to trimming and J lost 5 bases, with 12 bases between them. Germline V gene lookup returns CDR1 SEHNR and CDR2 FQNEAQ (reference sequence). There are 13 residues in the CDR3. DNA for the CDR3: TGTGCCAGCAGCCCCTACAGCACCGAGACCCAGTACTTC. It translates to CASSPYSTETQYF.